These 30 T cell receptor beta chains share one sample of origin, sequenced in a study of cytomegalovirus exposure and HLA in healthy donors. The PCR made use of 60 Vbeta and 13 Jbeta primers. The assay was immunoSEQ multiplex PCR, and TCRdb's table has in-frame clones only and misses some. Of more than 110,000 clones in the sample, 75% to 85% were seen once. The sequencing sample was made of PBMCs. All receptors come from a female donor in good health and CMV-seronegative.

The chain links TRBV6-5 to TRBJ2-2, with TRBD1 matching 8 bases. CDR1 and CDR2 (germline): MNHEY, SVGAGI. J lost 3 bases, V lost 0 bases, and 3 bases had no gene match. This CDR3 region has 16 residues. CDR3 region: CASSYSGQGYTGELFF. CDR3 DNA: TGTGCCAGCAGTTACTCCGGACAGGGTTACACCGGGGAGCTGTTTTTT.

This chain's CDR3 is CASSESGREETQYF. The CDR3 DNA reads as TGCGCCAGCAGTGAGTCTGGTCGAGAAGAGACCCAGTACTTC. The rearrangement links TRBV10-1 to TRBJ2-5; no clear D gene. Trimming left V 0 bases short and J 3 bases short, with 8 bases between. The length of the CDR3 is 14 residues. In germline, CDR1 is WNHNN, CDR2 SYGVQD (reference sequence).

With respect to this clone: Lacking the conserved final phenylalanine or tryptophan, this CDR3 likely reflects a read error. V usage is TRBV6-5 and J usage is TRBJ2-2, with unresolved D. There are 14 residues in the CDR3. The V gene lost 8 bases and the J gene lost 1 base, with 11 bases spanning the gap. The germline CDR1 and CDR2 sequences are MNHEY and SVGAGI. CDR3 region: CASQSDLNTGELFV. DNA of the CDR3: TGTGCCAGCCAGAGCGACCTGAACACCGGGGAGCTGTTTGTT.

The rearrangement uses TRBV6-5 and TRBJ2-7; TRBD2 aligns across 12 bases. This CDR3 region has 15 residues. Per germline, CDR1 MNHEY and CDR2 SVGAGI. Trimming cost V 8 bases and J 3 bases; bases outside gene matches: 8. CDR3 amino acids: CASSLGGLAGYEQYF. DNA for the CDR3: TGTGCCAGCTCTCTGGGGGGACTAGCGGGCTACGAGCAGTACTTC.

The chain combines TRBV29-1 with TRBJ2-5; 9 nucleotides line up with TRBD1. The J call is in doubt because the DNA end fits TRBJ2-7 better. The CDR3 has 15 amino acids. Germline CDR1 is SQVTM and CDR2 is ANQGSEA. CDR3 in DNA: TGCAGCGTTGAAGATCCCCGACAGGGGGCCTACGAGCAGTACTTC. Its protein product is CSVEDPRQGAYEQYF.

The CDR3 sequence is CASTGSHSNQPQHF. CDR3 sequence (DNA): TGTGCCAGCACAGGCAGTCATAGCAATCAGCCCCAGCATTTT. V gene TRBV6-1 combines with J gene TRBJ1-5; D remains ambiguous. Trimming shortened V by 7 bases and J by 0 bases, and 10 bases separated the two germline ends. The CDR3 loop spans 14 amino acids. CDR1 and CDR2 from the germline V gene are MNHNS and SASEGT.

The gene calls are TRBV25-1 and TRBJ2-7; 8 bases are a match to TRBD1. The junction had 4 bases not matched to a gene; V was cut back by 6 bases and J by 3 bases. This CDR3 comprises 13 residues. Germline V lookup: CDR1 MGHDK, CDR2 SYGVNS. The CDR3 loop reads CASSTDRGYEQYF. The CDR3 DNA reads TGTGCCAGCAGCACTGACAGGGGCTACGAGCAGTACTTC.

This clone appeared a few times. The gene calls are TRBV6-6 and TRBJ1-6; D is undetermined. Trimming removed 10 bases from V and 5 bases from J, with 12 bases in between. The germline V gene has CDR1 MNHNY and CDR2 SVGAGI (reference sequence). The CDR3 sequence is 13 residues long. The CDR3 DNA sequence: TGTGCCACCTCGGGATCTGATAATTCACCCCTCCACTTT. It yields the protein CATSGSDNSPLHF.

The chain links TRBV19 to TRBJ2-7, with D uncertain. The CDR3 consists of 15 residues. The germline V gene encodes CDR1 LNHDA and CDR2 SQIVND (reference sequence). Between the trimmed V and J ends, which lost 3 bases and 5 bases, there was a span of 17 bases. DNA of the CDR3: TGTGCCAGTAGTATGGTAGCCGGCTCCCCCAACGAGCAGTACTTC. Amino acid sequence: CASSMVAGSPNEQYF.

The chain carries TRBV19 and TRBJ1-5, with TRBD1 matching 8 bases. The CDR3 is 15 amino acids. The junction had 6 bases not matched to a gene; V was cut back by 3 bases and J by 5 bases. Germline CDR1 and CDR2: LNHDA and SQIVND (reference sequence). CDR3 region: CASSIRQGLDQPQHF. As DNA, the CDR3 is TGTGCCAGTAGTATTAGACAGGGGTTAGATCAGCCCCAGCATTTT.

DNA of the CDR3: TGCGCCAGCAGCCAAGGGGATGGGGGCCGGACTGAAGCTTTCTTT. Protein: CASSQGDGGRTEAFF. The chain links TRBV4-1 to TRBJ1-1, with D possibly matching TRBD1 (6 bases). Trimming removed 1 base from V and 5 bases from J, with 14 bases in between. Germline CDR1 and CDR2: MGHRA and YSYEKL. The CDR3 sequence is 15 residues long.

The V gene is TRBV7-8, the J gene TRBJ1-1; a possible D gene is TRBD1 (5 bases). The CDR3 length is 13 residues. Deletions cut 3 bases from V and 4 bases from J, with 9 bases between. CDR1 is SGHVS, CDR2 FQNEAQ, per germline. CDR3 in amino acids: CASSFGQGTEAFF. The CDR3 nucleotides read TGTGCCAGCAGCTTCGGCCAGGGCACTGAAGCTTTCTTT.

The V gene is TRBV20-1, the J gene TRBJ1-3; no clear D gene. Germline lookup yields CDR1 DFQATT and CDR2 SNEGSKA (reference sequence). Trimming shortened V by 3 bases and J by 3 bases, and 3 bases separated the two germline ends. The length of the CDR3 is 11 residues. The CDR3 DNA reads as TGCAGTGCTAGCAGTGGAAACACCATATATTTT. Residues: CSASSGNTIYF.

This sequence joins TRBV29-1 and TRBJ2-7, with 8 bases aligning to TRBD2. The CDR3 has 10 amino acids. V shed 5 bases, J shed 6 bases, and the junction held 0 bases outside the gene matches. Germline assignment: CDR1 SQVTM and CDR2 ANQGSEA. The CDR3 sequence is CSVLAGEQYF. CDR3 coding DNA: TGCAGCGTTCTAGCGGGCGAGCAGTACTTC.

This sequence joins TRBV4-1 and TRBJ1-5; maybe TRBD1 (5 bases). This CDR3 region has 18 residues. V dropped 6 bases and J dropped 2 bases, with 23 bases sitting between them. In germline, CDR1 is MGHRA, CDR2 YSYEKL. The CDR3 nucleotides read TGCGCCAGCAGGCCAAGAGTTGGGGCGGCCTATGGCAATCAGCCCCAGCATTTT. Amino acid sequence: CASRPRVGAAYGNQPQHF.

The rearrangement uses TRBV5-8 and TRBJ2-3, with 9 bases lining up with TRBD1. The V gene end was trimmed by 2 bases and the J gene end by 0 bases; junction bases not matched to a gene: 4. Per the germline V gene, CDR1 is SGHTS and CDR2 is YDEGEE. The CDR3 runs 16 residues. The CDR3 DNA reads as TGTGCCAGCAGCTTAGGACAGGGGCCCAGCACAGATACGCAGTATTTT. Its protein product is CASSLGQGPSTDTQYF. Supplemented by reference TRBV5-8 and TRBJ2-3, the full variable domain reads EAGVTQSPTHLIKTRGQQATLRCSPISGHTSVYWYQQALGLGLQFLLWYDEGEERNRGNFPPRFSGRQFPNYSSELNVNALELEDSALYLCASSLGQGPSTDTQYFGPGTRLTVL.

The chain combines TRBV6-4 with TRBJ1-1; 9 bases match TRBD1. The trim removed 5 bases at V and 5 bases at J, leaving 3 bases unmatched. Germline V gives CDR1 MRHNA, CDR2 SNTAGT. CDR3 length: 13 residues. The DNA of the CDR3 is TGTGCCAGCAGTTGGACAGGGGAGACTGAAGCTTTCTTT. Its protein is CASSWTGETEAFF.

This sequence joins TRBV6-6 and TRBJ2-7; weak D call: TRBD2 (6 bases). Trimming took off 8 bases at V and 3 bases at J, with 11 bases between the two ends. The CDR3 loop spans 12 amino acids. Per the germline V gene, CDR1 is MNHNY and CDR2 is SVGAGI (reference sequence). The chain's CDR3 is CASVGGDYEQYF. The DNA of the CDR3 is TGTGCCAGCGTAGGCGGGGACTACGAGCAGTACTTC.

In DNA, the CDR3 is TGTGCCAGTAGTATAGGGGTGGGACAGGCACATGGGGGGACTGAAGCTTTCTTT. It codes for CASSIGVGQAHGGTEAFF. The genes are TRBV19 and TRBJ1-1, with 8 bases identical to TRBD1. The germline V gene encodes CDR1 LNHDA and CDR2 SQIVND (reference sequence). Losses at the gene ends were 1 base for V and 5 bases for J; bases not matched to a gene: 15. CDR3 length: 18 amino acids.

J is TRBJ2-2 and V is TRBV13; D gene uncertain. The CDR3 extends over 11 amino acids. From germline, CDR1 is PRHDT and CDR2 FYEKMQ (reference sequence). V lost 5 bases and J lost 7, with 5 bases in between. The CDR3 bases are TGTGCCAGCAGCACCTACGGGGAGCTGTTTTTT. It yields the protein CASSTYGELFF.

V usage is TRBV9 and J usage is TRBJ1-2; TRBD1 is a possible D gene (6 bases). Trimming removed 0 bases from V and 7 bases from J, with 13 bases in between. The CDR3 consists of 14 residues. Germline V lookup: CDR1 SGDLS, CDR2 YYNGEE. CDR3 nucleotides: TGTGCCAGCAGCGTAGACGGAGACAGGCGTGGCTACACCTTC. It translates to CASSVDGDRRGYTF.

This clone was counted a single time. The V and J genes are TRBV27 and TRBJ2-6, with a possible D match to TRBD1 (5 bases). V was shortened by 2 bases and J by 3 bases, with 11 bases between the two germline ends. Germline lookup yields CDR1 MNHEY and CDR2 SMNVEV (reference sequence). This CDR3 spans 16 amino acids. Written as DNA, the CDR3 is TGTGCCAGCAGTTTACTCCAGGGTCATGGGGCCAACGTCCTGACTTTC. It yields the protein CASSLLQGHGANVLTF.

The CDR3, as DNA: TGTGCCTGGAAGCGGGGGGCCTCGGAGACCCAGTACTTC. It encodes CAWKRGASETQYF. The V call is TRBV30, the J call TRBJ2-5; 9 positions agree with TRBD2. This CDR3 contains 13 residues. Per germline, CDR1 GTSNPN and CDR2 SVGIG (reference sequence). V trimming: 4 bases; J trimming: 5 bases; junction bases outside the gene matches: 5.

The chain has TRBV29-1 and TRBJ2-1, with D unresolved. V lost 5 bases, J lost 6 bases, and 5 bases lay in between. The CDR3 is made up of 10 amino acids. Per germline, CDR1 SQVTM and CDR2 ANQGSEA. CDR3 in amino acids: CSVRVNEQFF. CDR3 DNA: TGCAGCGTTCGCGTCAATGAGCAGTTCTTC.

The rearrangement links TRBV18 to TRBJ2-2; 8 bases fit TRBD2. This CDR3 is 17 amino acids long. Germline loops: CDR1 KGHSH, CDR2 LQKENI. After removal of 2 bases from V and 6 bases from J, the junction contained 11 bases not matched to a gene. This CDR3 reads CASSPRISGGPSGELFF. CDR3 nucleotides: TGTGCCAGCTCACCAAGGATCTCGGGGGGGCCCTCCGGGGAGCTGTTTTTT.

DNA of the CDR3: TGTGCCATCCCCCAGGAAAACTCTCCTTTGCCGTTCTTC. Translated: CAIPQENSPLPFF. This sequence joins TRBV6-1 and TRBJ2-1; no clear D. V was trimmed by 10 bases and J by 15 bases, leaving 25 bases between them. The CDR3 loop spans 13 amino acids. Germline V gene lookup returns CDR1 MNHNS and CDR2 SASEGT.

The V and J genes are TRBV2 and TRBJ1-5; D perhaps matches TRBD1 (5 bases). This CDR3 is built from 13 residues. V was pared by 4 bases and J by 8 bases, with 12 bases between. Germline V gives CDR1 SNHLY, CDR2 FYNNEI. DNA for the CDR3: TGTGCCAGCAGTGGGGGGGTTAGGGAGCCCCAGCATTTT. This gives the protein CASSGGVREPQHF. Looking up the rest from reference TRBV2 and TRBJ1-5 gives the full variable domain: EPEVTQTPSHQVTQMGQEVILRCVPISNHLYFYWYRQILGQKVEFLVSFYNNEISEKSEIFDDQFSVERPDGSNFTLKIRSTKLEDSAMYFCASSGGVREPQHFGDGTRLSIL.

The J gene is TRBJ2-1, the V gene TRBV7-2; TRBD2 agrees at 10 bases. Trimming cost V 10 bases and J 6 bases; bases outside gene matches: 12. Germline loops: CDR1 SGHTA, CDR2 FQGNSA. The CDR3 covers 15 residues. The DNA of the CDR3 is TGTGCCACAGGGGGGCCTAGCGGGAGCGGCAATGAGCAGTTCTTC. This sequence encodes CATGGPSGSGNEQFF.

The J gene is TRBJ1-1, the V gene TRBV10-1; D gene unclear. Germline CDR1 WNHNN, CDR2 SYGVQD (reference sequence). The CDR3 has 16 residues. With 7 bases removed from V and 6 bases from J, the gap between germline ends came to 24 bases. The CDR3 sequence is CASTDGRGRTAPEAFF. For the CDR3, the DNA is TGCGCCAGCACTGATGGGAGAGGGAGGACCGCGCCTGAAGCTTTCTTT.

In this sample, this clone turned up once. The chain couples TRBV4-2 to TRBJ2-1; 9 bases match TRBD2. The CDR3 sequence is 16 residues long. Germline lookup yields CDR1 LGHNA and CDR2 YNFKEQ. Germline trimming cut 3 bases from V and 3 bases from J; bases unmatched to any gene: 6. CDR3 DNA: TGTGCCAGCAGCCAGCCGACTAGCGGAAACTACAATGAGCAGTTCTTC. Protein: CASSQPTSGNYNEQFF.